These T cell receptor beta chains were read from a single sample in a study of blood T cells in healthy people across ages. In TCRdb, the 5' RACE reads were re-called with MiXCR into one record per CDR3 protein. The sample includes around 1.1 million distinct CDR3 sequences, roughly two fifths of them seen just once. Sequencing was performed on blood. These TCRs come from a man aged 18-30 years in good health. The CDR3 runs from the conserved cysteine through the conserved F or W. A D gene is named only where the DNA matches it firmly. Some rows mark clone size as missing; the rest say once, few, many or name a class of expanded clone.

D gene: .
clone size: .
V gene: TRBV29-1
CDR3 length: 12
J gene: TRBJ1-2
CDR3 protein: CSVEAGFGGYTF
CDR3 DNA: TGCAGCGTTGAGGCCGGGTTTGGTGGCTACACCTTC

D gene: .
clone size: few
V gene: TRBV10-3
CDR3 length: 12
J gene: TRBJ1-2
CDR3 protein: CANLEPGYGYTF
CDR3 DNA: TGTGCCAACTTGGAACCAGGCTATGGCTACACCTTC

D gene: .
clone size: few
V gene: TRBV7-2
CDR3 length: 15
J gene: TRBJ1-5
CDR3 protein: CASSLRQGSGQPQHF
CDR3 DNA: TGTGCCAGCAGCTTAAGGCAGGGCTCGGGTCAGCCCCAGCATTTT

D gene: TRBD1
clone size: .
V gene: TRBV5-5
CDR3 length: 14
J gene: TRBJ1-5
CDR3 protein: CASSIQGFNQLQHF
CDR3 DNA: TGTGCCAGCAGCATACAGGGGTTCAATCAGCTCCAGCATTTT

D gene: .
clone size: .
V gene: TRBV6-1
CDR3 length: 13
J gene: TRBJ2-3
CDR3 protein: CATVRSRTDTQYF
CDR3 DNA: TGTGCCACTGTACGGTCTCGCACAGATACGCAGTATTTT

D gene: .
clone size: .
V gene: TRBV7-9
CDR3 length: 17
J gene: TRBJ2-7
CDR3 protein: CTSSLALPLRDKDEQYF
CDR3 DNA: TGTACCAGCAGCTTAGCGCTTCCCCTGCGGGACAAGGACGAGCAGTACTTC

D gene: TRBD1
clone size: .
V gene: TRBV20-1
CDR3 length: 16
J gene: TRBJ2-1
CDR3 protein: CSARDRVQGAFNEQFF
CDR3 DNA: TGCAGTGCTAGAGATCGGGTACAGGGGGCTTTCAATGAGCAGTTCTTC

D gene: .
clone size: .
V gene: TRBV20-1
CDR3 length: 11
J gene: TRBJ1-1
CDR3 protein: CSAILNTEAFF
CDR3 DNA: TGCAGTGCTATCTTGAACACTGAAGCTTTCTTT

D gene: .
clone size: few
V gene: TRBV7-9
CDR3 length: 12
J gene: TRBJ1-2
CDR3 protein: CASSSGPHGYTF
CDR3 DNA: TGTGCCAGCAGCTCGGGCCCCCATGGCTACACCTTC

D gene: TRBD1
clone size: few
V gene: TRBV7-9
CDR3 length: 15
J gene: TRBJ2-5
CDR3 protein: CASRPTGAPQETQYF
CDR3 DNA: TGTGCCAGCAGACCTACAGGGGCCCCCCAAGAGACCCAGTACTTC

D gene: .
clone size: few
V gene: TRBV4-1
CDR3 length: 14
J gene: TRBJ2-3
CDR3 protein: CASSQEQGSDTQYF
CDR3 DNA: TGCGCCAGCAGCCAAGAACAGGGATCGGATACGCAGTATTTT

D gene: .
clone size: .
V gene: TRBV6-6
CDR3 length: 14
J gene: TRBJ2-1
CDR3 protein: CASSPGRRGNEQFF
CDR3 DNA: TGTGCCAGCAGCCCAGGGAGACGGGGAAATGAGCAGTTCTTC

D gene: .
clone size: .
V gene: TRBV7-9
CDR3 length: 15
J gene: TRBJ2-7
CDR3 protein: CAGSLDTAVSYEQYF
CDR3 DNA: TGTGCCGGCAGCTTGGACACCGCTGTCTCCTACGAGCAGTACTTC

D gene: .
clone size: few
V gene: TRBV28
CDR3 length: 17
J gene: TRBJ2-5
CDR3 protein: CASAAPQRIGRKETQYF
CDR3 DNA: TGTGCCAGCGCCGCACCTCAGAGGATCGGACGTAAAGAGACCCAGTACTTC

D gene: .
clone size: .
V gene: TRBV28
CDR3 length: 14
J gene: TRBJ2-4
CDR3 protein: CASRGDPGSDIQYF
CDR3 DNA: TGTGCCAGCAGGGGCGACCCAGGGAGCGACATTCAGTACTTC

D gene: .
clone size: few
V gene: TRBV6-6
CDR3 length: 13
J gene: TRBJ2-7
CDR3 protein: CASSDQQGYEQYF
CDR3 DNA: TGTGCCAGCAGTGATCAACAGGGCTACGAGCAGTACTTC

D gene: .
clone size: .
V gene: TRBV7-6
CDR3 length: 14
J gene: TRBJ2-7
CDR3 protein: CASSLKSRSYEQYF
CDR3 DNA: TGTGCCAGCAGCCTGAAGAGCAGGAGCTACGAGCAGTACTTC

D gene: .
clone size: .
V gene: TRBV7-2
CDR3 length: 16
J gene: TRBJ2-5
CDR3 protein: CASSLGLASVVETQYF
CDR3 DNA: TGTGCCAGCAGCTTAGGCCTGGCTAGCGTCGTAGAGACCCAGTACTTC

D gene: TRBD1
clone size: .
V gene: TRBV6-5
CDR3 length: 11
J gene: TRBJ2-1
CDR3 protein: CASGQGLWQFF
CDR3 DNA: TGTGCCAGCGGACAGGGGTTATGGCAGTTCTTC

D gene: TRBD1
clone size: few
V gene: TRBV12-3/TRBV12-4
CDR3 length: 15
J gene: TRBJ2-3
CDR3 protein: CASSAGGSISDTQYF
CDR3 DNA: TGTGCCAGCAGTGCAGGGGGTAGTATTTCAGATACGCAGTATTTT

D gene: .
clone size: .
V gene: TRBV20-1
CDR3 length: 15
J gene: TRBJ1-5
CDR3 protein: CSARIEGYGNQPQHF
CDR3 DNA: TGCAGTGCTAGAATAGAGGGGTACGGCAATCAGCCCCAGCATTTT

D gene: .
clone size: many
V gene: TRBV10-3
CDR3 length: 14
J gene: TRBJ1-1
CDR3 protein: CAINIGGVGAEAFF
CDR3 DNA: TGTGCCATCAATATCGGGGGCGTGGGGGCTGAAGCTTTCTTT

D gene: .
clone size: .
V gene: TRBV7-6
CDR3 length: 16
J gene: TRBJ1-1
CDR3 protein: CASSPRPLPDNTEAFF
CDR3 DNA: TGTGCCAGCAGCCCTAGACCTCTCCCGGACAACACTGAAGCTTTCTTT

D gene: TRBD1
clone size: .
V gene: TRBV2
CDR3 length: 15
J gene: TRBJ1-1
CDR3 protein: CASMTGQGMNTEAFF
CDR3 DNA: TGTGCCAGCATGACCGGACAGGGAATGAACACTGAAGCTTTCTTT

D gene: TRBD1
clone size: .
V gene: TRBV20-1
CDR3 length: 17
J gene: TRBJ1-5
CDR3 protein: CSAIGQGRVLGNQPQHF
CDR3 DNA: TGCAGTGCTATCGGACAGGGGAGAGTCCTAGGCAATCAGCCCCAGCATTTT

D gene: .
clone size: .
V gene: TRBV4-3
CDR3 length: 14
J gene: TRBJ1-2
CDR3 protein: CASSQARDTSGYTF
CDR3 DNA: TGCGCCAGCAGCCAAGCAAGGGACACGAGTGGCTACACCTTC

D gene: .
clone size: .
V gene: TRBV6-6
CDR3 length: 13
J gene: TRBJ2-4
CDR3 protein: CASRELAKNIQYF
CDR3 DNA: TGTGCCAGCAGAGAACTAGCCAAAAACATTCAGTACTTC

D gene: .
clone size: few
V gene: TRBV11-2
CDR3 length: 14
J gene: TRBJ1-1
CDR3 protein: CASNDRTQQSEAFF
CDR3 DNA: TGTGCCAGCAACGATCGGACACAACAGTCTGAAGCTTTCTTT

D gene: TRBD1
clone size: few
V gene: TRBV4-2
CDR3 length: 18
J gene: TRBJ1-1
CDR3 protein: CASSPRSFQGATNTEAFF
CDR3 DNA: TGTGCCAGCAGCCCTCGGTCCTTTCAGGGGGCTACAAACACTGAAGCTTTCTTT

D gene: .
clone size: .
V gene: TRBV9
CDR3 length: 15
J gene: TRBJ2-1
CDR3 protein: CASSPDGALYNEQFF
CDR3 DNA: TGTGCCAGCAGCCCAGACGGGGCACTATACAATGAGCAGTTCTTC

D gene: TRBD1
clone size: .
V gene: TRBV7-3
CDR3 length: 14
J gene: TRBJ1-1
CDR3 protein: CASSPQGVLTEAFF
CDR3 DNA: TGTGCCAGCAGCCCCCAGGGGGTCCTCACTGAAGCTTTCTTT

D gene: .
clone size: .
V gene: TRBV4-2
CDR3 length: 16
J gene: TRBJ1-2
CDR3 protein: CASSQEPQGITGGYTF
CDR3 DNA: TGTGCCAGCAGCCAAGAACCCCAGGGGATAACTGGGGGCTACACCTTC

D gene: .
clone size: few
V gene: TRBV27
CDR3 length: 16
J gene: TRBJ1-2
CDR3 protein: CASSLRPGSLNYGYTF
CDR3 DNA: TGTGCCAGCAGTTTAAGGCCAGGCAGCCTTAACTATGGCTACACCTTC